These 14 T cell receptor beta chains share one sample of origin, sequenced in a study of CD8+CD57+ T cells in acquired aplastic anemia. For CDR3 and TCR beta VDJ profiling, genomic DNA was the template used. Via MiXCR, TCRdb re-called the reads, giving one row per CDR3 protein. The top ten hold 40% to 55% of the sample, which has over 150,000 distinct CDR3 sequences, roughly two thirds seen once. An expansion of CD8+CD57+ cells by flow cytometry had been shown in patients chosen for sequencing. Sequencing input: sorted CD4+, CD8+, or CD8+CD57+ T cells (not recorded which) from PBMCs. The origin of the receptors is a human donor with aplastic anemia.

This chain uses TRBV24-1 with TRBJ2-2; TRBD1 matches at 8 bases. The length of the CDR3 is 16 residues. With V trimmed by 5 bases and J by 6 bases, 10 bases remained unmatched. In germline, CDR1 is KGHDR, CDR2 SFDVKD. The CDR3 spells CATSVTGARGPGELFF. The CDR3, as DNA: TGTGCCACCAGTGTCACAGGGGCCAGGGGGCCCGGGGAGCTGTTTTTT.

The chain is built from TRBV7-2 and TRBJ2-3, with D uncertain. The germline V and J ends were trimmed by 3 bases and 0 bases, with 7 bases remaining between them. The germline gives CDR1 SGHTA, CDR2 FQGNSA. The CDR3 loop spans 14 amino acids. The CDR3 here is CASSFRISTDTQYF. The CDR3 DNA follows: TGTGCCAGCAGCTTTAGGATTAGCACAGATACGCAGTATTTT.

This clonotype was observed at least ten times. The chain carries TRBV11-2 and TRBJ1-3; D ambiguous. V lost 2 bases to trimming and J lost 0 bases, with 11 bases between them. The CDR3 contains 16 residues. Per the germline V gene, CDR1 is SGHAT and CDR2 is FQNNGV. The CDR3 loop is CASSLSFAGSGNTIYF. CDR3 coding DNA: TGTGCCAGCAGCTTAAGTTTCGCCGGCTCTGGAAACACCATATATTTT.

V usage is TRBV20-1 and J usage is TRBJ1-4; possibly TRBD1 for D (6 bases). The V gene's germline CDR1 is DFQATT and CDR2 SNEGSKA (reference sequence). Trimming stripped 1 base from V and 7 bases from J, with 16 bases between. The CDR3 totals 15 residues. For the CDR3, the DNA is TGCAGTGCTAGAGCCAGGGGACACTTCCTTGAAAAACTGTTTTTT. Amino acids: CSARARGHFLEKLFF.

The gene calls are TRBV2 and TRBJ2-1; 8 bases match TRBD1. This CDR3 is built from 15 residues. Trimming at V came to 7 bases and at J to 0 bases, leaving 5 bases not matched to a gene. Per the germline V gene, CDR1 is SNHLY and CDR2 is FYNNEI. The CDR3: CASTEDRGSYNEQFF. In DNA form, the CDR3 reads TGTGCCAGCACCGAAGACAGGGGCTCCTACAATGAGCAGTTCTTC.

V is TRBV19 and J is TRBJ2-2; possibly TRBD1 or TRBD2 for D (5 bases each). Germline V gene sequence: CDR1 LNHDA, CDR2 SQIVND (reference sequence). CDR3 length: 11 amino acids. The V end was cut by 6 bases, the J end by 9 bases, with 8 bases between. The CDR3 is CASRTGRELFF. The CDR3 region has the DNA TGTGCCAGTAGAACGGGACGGGAGCTGTTTTTT.

The gene calls are TRBV7-2 and TRBJ1-5; D is uncertain. Trimming took off 2 bases at V and 2 bases at J, with 7 bases between the two ends. The CDR3 loop spans 14 amino acids. Germline V lookup: CDR1 SGHTA, CDR2 FQGNSA. This chain's CDR3 is CASSLMRGNQPQHF. In nucleotides, the CDR3 is TGTGCCAGCAGCTTAATGAGGGGCAATCAGCCCCAGCATTTT.

The chain has TRBV20-1 and TRBJ2-7, with 7 bases lining up with TRBD2. J gave up 4 bases and V 5 bases, and 2 bases lay outside the gene matches. The V gene's germline CDR1 is DFQATT and CDR2 SNEGSKA (reference sequence). The CDR3 totals 11 residues. CDR3 protein: CSAWRGYEQYF. The CDR3 DNA reads as TGCAGTGCTTGGCGGGGGTACGAGCAGTACTTC.

This rearrangement joins TRBV7-2 to TRBJ1-1; 7 bases are shared with TRBD1. This CDR3 is built from 14 residues. CDR1 and CDR2 (germline): SGHTA, FQGNSA. V lost 8 bases, J lost 4 bases, and 10 bases stayed unmatched. The DNA for the CDR3 is TGTGCCAGCGGCTACCTCAGGGGGGCCACTGAAGCTTTCTTT. This gives the protein CASGYLRGATEAFF.

This chain connects TRBV6-5 to TRBJ2-7; D is unclear. The ends were cut back, 5 bases at V and 1 base at J, with 15 bases in the middle. CDR1 and CDR2 from the germline V gene are MNHEY and SVGAGI. The CDR3 loop spans 15 amino acids. CDR3 protein: CASSESSSGSYEQYF. CDR3 bases: TGTGCCAGCAGTGAATCATCCTCTGGATCCTACGAGCAGTACTTC.

V is TRBV24-1 and J is TRBJ1-2; D gene ambiguous. The V end was cut by 7 bases, the J end by 0 bases, with 8 bases between. The CDR3 sequence is 13 residues long. Germline values: CDR1 KGHDR, CDR2 SFDVKD. The CDR3: CATSLGSNYGYTF. CDR3 coding DNA: TGTGCCACCAGCCTCGGGTCTAACTATGGCTACACCTTC.

The CDR3 here is CATSRDHSAGLTYEQYF. The DNA of the CDR3 is TGTGCCACCAGCAGAGATCACTCCGCAGGGCTGACCTACGAGCAGTACTTC. The chain joins TRBV15 to TRBJ2-7; tentative D call: TRBD1 (5 bases). This CDR3 comprises 17 residues. Germline V gives CDR1 LNHNV, CDR2 YYDKDF (reference sequence). Trimming stripped 0 bases from V and 2 bases from J, with 17 bases between. The whole variable domain, remainder taken from reference TRBV15 and TRBJ2-7, is DAMVIQNPRYQVTQFGKPVTLSCSQTLNHNVMYWYQQKSSQAPKLLFHYYDKDFNNEADTPDNFQSRRPNTSFCFLDIRSPGLGDTAMYLCATSRDHSAGLTYEQYFGPGTRLTVT.

This chain uses TRBV20-1 with TRBJ1-1; 8 nucleotides match TRBD1. Per the germline V gene, CDR1 is DFQATT and CDR2 is SNEGSKA (reference sequence). There are 14 residues in the CDR3. The V gene end was trimmed by 3 bases and the J gene end by 5 bases; junction bases not matched to a gene: 8. The CDR3 region has the DNA TGCAGTGCTAGGGCCAGGGGGCGAGGAACTGAAGCTTTCTTT. It translates to CSARARGRGTEAFF.

The V and J genes are TRBV10-3 and TRBJ2-7; TRBD1 matches at 7 bases. V dropped 5 bases and J dropped 3; count of bases not matched to a gene: 10. In germline, CDR1 is ENHRY, CDR2 SYGVKD. This CDR3 comprises 15 residues. In DNA form, the CDR3 reads TGTGCCATCAGTCCGGGACAGCGTATTTTCTACGAGCAGTACTTC. Translated, it gives CAISPGQRIFYEQYF.